The next 21 T cell receptor beta chains were all read from a single sample in a study of control samples from healthy donors and cancer patients. This table comes from immunoSEQ multiplex PCR, and its TCRdb copy is limited to in-frame clones, with some not included. This table holds 150,000 to 200,000 clones, roughly 94% found once. Sequencing was done on a sample of blood. All receptors come from a woman aged 18 to 35 in good health.

The chain uses TRBV6-6 and TRBJ1-1, with TRBD1 as a possible D gene (6 bases). Germline CDR1 MNHNY, CDR2 SVGAGI (reference sequence). The CDR3 is made up of 14 amino acids. V shed 5 bases and J shed 0 bases, with 10 bases lying between them. CDR3 region: CASSITGMNTEAFF. CDR3 bases: TGTGCCAGCAGTATTACAGGGATGAACACTGAAGCTTTCTTT.

The chain is built from TRBV21-1 and TRBJ1-2. TRBV21-1 is a pseudogene segment. The CDR3 length is 15 residues. As DNA, the CDR3 is TGTGCCAGCAGCAAAGTCGACCGGGCGGGGAGTGGCTACACCTTC. This gives the protein CASSKVDRAGSGYTF.

V and J are TRBV5-8 and TRBJ2-2, with D possibly being TRBD2 (6 bases). Trimming left V 3 bases short and J 6 bases short, with 12 bases between. Germline V gives CDR1 SGHTS, CDR2 YDEGEE. This CDR3 has 14 amino acids. The CDR3 nucleotides read TGTGCCAGCAGCTCCTCCGGCGGGGCCGGGGAGCTGTTTTTT. Protein sequence: CASSSSGGAGELFF. Looking up the rest from reference TRBV5-8 and TRBJ2-2 gives the full variable domain: EAGVTQSPTHLIKTRGQQATLRCSPISGHTSVYWYQQALGLGLQFLLWYDEGEERNRGNFPPRFSGRQFPNYSSELNVNALELEDSALYLCASSSSGGAGELFFGEGSRLTVL.

CDR3: CASSFTGSQRGTQYF. Written as DNA, the CDR3 is TGTGCCAGCAGCTTTACAGGGTCCCAGCGAGGGACCCAGTACTTC. V and J are TRBV11-2 and TRBJ2-5; TRBD1 might be the D (6 bases). Germline V lookup: CDR1 SGHAT, CDR2 FQNNGV. CDR3 length equals 15 residues. V lost 3 bases, J lost 7 bases, and 18 bases lay in between.

The chain employs TRBV4-1 and TRBJ1-2, with D perhaps TRBD1 (5 bases). Germline CDR1 is MGHRA and CDR2 is YSYEKL. The V end was cut by 4 bases, the J end by 6 bases, with 18 bases between. The CDR3 length is 15 residues. CDR3 loop: CASSPPYRSGDGYTF. DNA of the CDR3: TGCGCCAGCAGCCCCCCCTACAGGAGTGGGGATGGCTACACCTTC.

The V gene is TRBV14, the J gene TRBJ2-5, with D unresolved. The CDR3 loop spans 14 amino acids. CDR1 is SGHDN, CDR2 FVKESK, per germline. V was pared by 3 bases and J by 2 bases, with 10 bases between. Here the CDR3 DNA reads TGTGCCAGCAGCCAGACCTACGCTCAAGAGACCCAGTACTTC. Amino acid sequence: CASSQTYAQETQYF.

The chain is built from TRBV11-1 and TRBJ2-7; perhaps TRBD1 as D (6 bases). V was shortened by 4 bases and J by 2 bases, with 15 bases between the two germline ends. The CDR3 is 15 residues long. The germline gives CDR1 SGHAT, CDR2 FQDESV (reference sequence). DNA for the CDR3: TGTGCCAGCAGCTCCCTATCGACAGGCCCCTACGAGCAGTACTTC. It codes for CASSSLSTGPYEQYF. Variable domain in full (rest from reference TRBV11-1 and TRBJ2-7): EAEVAQSPRYKITEKSQAVAFWCDPISGHATLYWYRQILGQGPELLVQFQDESVVDDSQLPKDRFSAERLKGVDSTLKIQPAELGDSAMYLCASSSLSTGPYEQYFGPGTRLTVT.

A single count supports this clone. The genes are TRBV7-2 and TRBJ2-7; D perhaps matches TRBD2 (6 bases). V was pared by 2 bases and J by 2 bases, with 13 bases between. The CDR3 contains 15 residues. Germline assignment: CDR1 SGHTA and CDR2 FQGNSA. CDR3 region: CASSLWGERTYEQYF. The DNA of the CDR3 is TGTGCCAGCAGCTTATGGGGGGAGAGGACCTACGAGCAGTACTTC.

This clone was recorded a few times. This sequence joins TRBV7-2 and TRBJ1-5; 7 bases align to TRBD1. Germline CDR1 is SGHTA and CDR2 is FQGNSA. This CDR3 has 14 amino acids. V trimming: 5 bases; J trimming: 3 bases; junction bases outside the gene matches: 4. The CDR3 DNA sequence: TGTGCCAGCAGCCTCACAGGGGCCAATCAGCCCCAGCATTTT. Its translation: CASSLTGANQPQHF.

The chain has TRBV29-1 and TRBJ2-4, with D hard to call. Between the trimmed V and J ends, which lost 5 bases and 6 bases, there was a span of 5 bases. The CDR3 is 10 residues long. Per the germline V gene, CDR1 is SQVTM and CDR2 is ANQGSEA. CDR3 region: CSVTTNIQYF. In DNA form, the CDR3 reads TGCAGCGTTACCACAAACATTCAGTACTTC.

The chain links TRBV18 to TRBJ1-1; D possibly corresponds to TRBD1 (6 bases). Trimming took off 7 bases at V and 0 bases at J, with 9 bases between the two ends. The CDR3 is made up of 13 amino acids. Germline V gene data show CDR1 as KGHSH and CDR2 as LQKENI. Written as DNA, the CDR3 is TGTGCCAGCTTAGACAGGTTGAACACTGAAGCTTTCTTT. It is translated as CASLDRLNTEAFF.

V usage is TRBV12-3 or TRBV12-4 and J usage is TRBJ1-1; D may be TRBD1 (5 bases). The CDR3 is 12 residues long. The V gene lost 4 bases and the J gene lost 5 bases, with 8 bases spanning the gap. The CDR3 is CASSWGLTEAFF. As DNA, the CDR3 is TGTGCCAGCAGTTGGGGACTTACTGAAGCTTTCTTT.

The chain links TRBV7-9 to TRBJ1-5; D is ambiguous. This CDR3 comprises 12 residues. With 1 base removed from V and 7 bases from J, the gap between germline ends came to 5 bases. The germline CDR1 and CDR2 sequences are SEHNR and FQNEAQ (reference sequence). The CDR3 bases are TGTGCCAGCAGCTTAGGGCGGCAGCCCCAGCATTTT. Translation gives CASSLGRQPQHF.

The V gene is TRBV4-3, the J gene TRBJ1-3; D call uncertain. Deletions cut 1 base from V and 4 bases from J, with 11 bases between. Germline V lookup: CDR1 LGHNA, CDR2 YSLEER. This CDR3 is 15 amino acids long. CDR3 residues: CASSQAAGGGNTIYF. For the CDR3, the DNA is TGCGCCAGCAGCCAAGCCGCGGGTGGGGGAAACACCATATATTTT.

The gene calls are TRBV13 and TRBJ1-2; 8 bases align to TRBD1. The germline V gene has CDR1 PRHDT and CDR2 FYEKMQ (reference sequence). The CDR3 has 16 amino acids. The ends lost 5 bases at V and 2 bases at J; junction bases unmatched: 10. In DNA, the CDR3 is TGTGCCAGCAGCCCGGCAGGACAGGGTAGAAACTATGGCTACACCTTC. It translates to CASSPAGQGRNYGYTF.

The CDR3 here is CASSPLQGANQPQHF. The CDR3 bases are TGTGCCAGCTCACCACTACAGGGGGCCAATCAGCCCCAGCATTTT. The chain links TRBV18 to TRBJ1-5, with TRBD1 matching over 9 bases. The germline CDR1 and CDR2 sequences are KGHSH and LQKENI. This CDR3 contains 15 residues. V lost 1 base, J lost 3 bases, and 1 base stayed unmatched.

This clone was recorded once. The chain carries TRBV12-3 or TRBV12-4 and TRBJ1-1; the D is unclear. Trimming took 6 bases from V and 0 from J, leaving 8 bases between them. The CDR3 has 13 residues. In nucleotides, the CDR3 is TGTGCCAGCAGCCAACTCATGAACACTGAAGCTTTCTTT. Protein: CASSQLMNTEAFF.

The count of this clone is one. The chain employs TRBV12-3 or TRBV12-4 and TRBJ1-4, with D unclear. V gave up 2 bases and J gave up 8 bases, with 3 bases separating them. The CDR3 is 11 residues long. The CDR3 bases are TGTGCCAGCAGTTTAAGGGAAAAACTGTTTTTT. It encodes CASSLREKLFF.

In this sample, this clone turned up once. V gene TRBV5-6 combines with J gene TRBJ2-3, with D possibly matching TRBD2 (6 bases). Trimming left V 5 bases short and J 0 bases short, with 19 bases between. This CDR3 contains 17 residues. Germline V lookup: CDR1 SGHDT, CDR2 YYEEEE. Here the CDR3 reads CASSSIIAAPSTDTQYF. CDR3 DNA sequence: TGTGCCAGCAGTAGTATTATAGCGGCTCCTAGCACAGATACGCAGTATTTT.

This clone was counted once. The chain recombines TRBV3-1 (or the pseudogene TRBV3-2) with TRBJ1-5; D possibly corresponds to TRBD1 (5 bases). This CDR3 is built from 17 residues. Trimming left V 4 bases short and J 5 bases short, with 21 bases between. Germline V lookup: CDR1 LGHDT, CDR2 YNNKEL (reference sequence). The CDR3 sequence is CASSPRGKGMVDQPQHF. The CDR3 DNA is TGTGCCAGCAGCCCTCGGGGGAAGGGCATGGTGGATCAGCCCCAGCATTTT.

CDR3 region: CASSVMGANEKLFF. The CDR3 DNA follows: TGTGCCAGCAGTGTCATGGGGGCTAATGAAAAACTGTTTTTT. V gene TRBV2 combines with J gene TRBJ1-4; D is perhaps TRBD1 (5 bases). V lost 4 bases, J lost 3 bases, and 9 bases lay in between. The CDR3 loop spans 14 amino acids. Per the germline V gene, CDR1 is SNHLY and CDR2 is FYNNEI.